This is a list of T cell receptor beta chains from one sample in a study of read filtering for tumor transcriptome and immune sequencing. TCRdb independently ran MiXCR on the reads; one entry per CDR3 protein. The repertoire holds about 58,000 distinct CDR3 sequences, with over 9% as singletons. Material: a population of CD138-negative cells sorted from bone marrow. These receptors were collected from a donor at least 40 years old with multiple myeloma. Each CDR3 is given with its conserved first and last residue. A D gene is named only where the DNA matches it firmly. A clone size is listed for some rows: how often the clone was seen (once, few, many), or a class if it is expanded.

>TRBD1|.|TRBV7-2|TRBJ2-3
CARRDRETDTQYF
TGTGCCAGACGGGACAGGGAGACAGATACGCAGTATTTT
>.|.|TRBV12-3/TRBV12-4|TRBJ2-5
CASRGFTTQETQYF
TGTGCCAGCAGGGGTTTTACCACCCAAGAGACCCAGTACTTC
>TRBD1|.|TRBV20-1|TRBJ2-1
CSARSDRGDYNEQFF
TGCAGTGCTAGATCAGACAGGGGGGACTACAATGAGCAGTTCTTC
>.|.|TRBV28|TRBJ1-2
CASSLARDIYGYTF
TGTGCCAGCAGTTTAGCCAGGGACATTTATGGCTACACCTTC
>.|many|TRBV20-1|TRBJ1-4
CSAGTFGTLKGEKLFF
TGCAGTGCTGGAACGTTTGGGACACTTAAGGGTGAAAAACTGTTTTTT
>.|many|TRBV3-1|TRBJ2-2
CASSVSTAGELFF
TGTGCCAGCAGCGTTAGCACGGCCGGGGAGCTGTTTTTT
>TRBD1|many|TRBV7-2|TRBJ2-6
CASSAPGQGSGANVLTF
TGTGCCAGCAGCGCACCGGGACAGGGCTCTGGGGCCAACGTCCTGACTTTC
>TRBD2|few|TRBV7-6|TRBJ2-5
CASSPVRGGSQETQYF
TGTGCCAGCAGCCCAGTCCGGGGGGGTTCGCAAGAGACCCAGTACTTC
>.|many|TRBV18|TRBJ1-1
CASSPAGSLVNTEAFF
TGTGCCAGCTCACCGGCAGGATCCCTGGTGAACACTGAAGCTTTCTTT
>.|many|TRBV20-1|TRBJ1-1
CSARGGLTEAFF
TGCAGTGCTAGGGGGGGGCTCACTGAAGCTTTCTTT
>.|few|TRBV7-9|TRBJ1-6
CASSLVPINNSPLHF
TGTGCCAGCAGCTTAGTCCCTATAAATAATTCACCCCTCCACTTT
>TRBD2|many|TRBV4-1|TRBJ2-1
CASSLPTSGGPQQFF
TGCGCCAGCAGCCTCCCGACTAGCGGGGGGCCCCAGCAGTTCTTC
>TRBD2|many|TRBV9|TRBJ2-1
CASSPGTSSYNEQFF
TGTGCCAGCAGCCCGGGGACTAGCAGTTACAATGAGCAGTTCTTC
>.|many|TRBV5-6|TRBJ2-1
CASSLGPYNEQFF
TGTGCCAGCAGCTTGGGACCGTACAATGAGCAGTTCTTC
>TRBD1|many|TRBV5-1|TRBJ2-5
CASSPGTAQETQYF
TGCGCCAGCAGCCCGGGGACAGCCCAAGAGACCCAGTACTTC
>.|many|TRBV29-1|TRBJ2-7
CSVEGGRQPPYEQYF
TGCAGCGTTGAAGGGGGTAGACAACCCCCCTACGAGCAGTACTTC
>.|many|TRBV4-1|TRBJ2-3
CASSPGQGLRDTQYF
TGCGCCAGCAGCCCAGGGCAGGGTCTAAGGGATACGCAGTATTTT